A selection of T cell receptor beta chains follows, all from one sample in a study of blood T cell repertoires in COVID-19. The repertoire was sequenced with immunoSEQ multiplex PCR; TCRdb's copy has only in-frame clones and lacks some. The table records 150,000 or so clones, more than 65% of them present only once. Input material: peripheral blood. The origin of the receptors is a woman aged 60-70 years with acute or convalescent COVID-19. CDR3s include the opening cysteine and the closing phenylalanine or tryptophan. D genes are given only for firm matches. The size of a clone is reported for some rows only, either as once, few or many, or as a class for expanded clones.

CDR3aa,CDR3nt,j_gene,d_gene,abundance,v_gene
CASRGGPLISYEQYF,TGTGCCAGCAGGGGAGGACCCTTGATCTCCTACGAGCAGTACTTC,TRBJ2-7,NA,NA,TRBV6-5
CASSPTTGALFYGYTF,TGTGCCAGCAGTCCCACGACAGGGGCCCTTTTCTATGGCTACACCTTC,TRBJ1-2,TRBD1,few,TRBV28
CASSLVSRVVFF,TGTGCCAGCAGCTTGGTTTCACGGGTGGTGTTCTTC,TRBJ2-1,NA,NA,TRBV7-9
CAISGGQGNTDTQYF,TGTGCCATCAGTGGTGGACAGGGGAACACAGATACGCAGTATTTT,TRBJ2-3,TRBD1,NA,TRBV10-3
CASSKPGFDTEAFF,TGTGCCAGCAGTAAACCAGGCTTTGACACTGAAGCTTTCTTT,TRBJ1-1,NA,NA,TRBV5-4
CASSTGTYGYTF,TGTGCCAGCAGTACGGGTACTTATGGCTACACCTTC,TRBJ1-2,NA,once,TRBV6-2/TRBV6-3
CASTERVYNEQFF,TGTGCCAGCACGGAGCGGGTTTACAATGAGCAGTTCTTC,TRBJ2-1,NA,NA,TRBV6-5
CASTIGVGYTF,TGTGCCAGCACCATCGGGGTAGGCTACACCTTC,TRBJ1-2,NA,NA,TRBV12-3/TRBV12-4
CASSPLDRAPPGANVLTF,TGTGCCAGCAGTCCCTTGGACAGGGCCCCCCCTGGGGCCAACGTCCTGACTTTC,TRBJ2-6,TRBD1,NA,TRBV27
CASMEGFVNTEAFF,TGTGCCAGTATGGAGGGGTTCGTGAACACTGAAGCTTTCTTT,TRBJ1-1,NA,NA,TRBV19
CASSFRGAGINEQFF,TGTGCCAGCAGTTTTCGGGGGGCTGGAATAAATGAGCAGTTCTTC,TRBJ2-1,NA,NA,TRBV28
CATSDSRLAGVDEQFF,TGTGCCACCAGTGATTCTCGGCTAGCGGGAGTGGATGAGCAGTTCTTC,TRBJ2-1,TRBD2,once,TRBV24-1
CAWSVWGQYNEQFF,TGTGCCTGGAGTGTGTGGGGACAGTACAATGAGCAGTTCTTC,TRBJ2-1,TRBD1,NA,TRBV30
CASNLAGDSEQYF,TGTGCCAGCAACTTAGCGGGAGATAGCGAGCAGTACTTC,TRBJ2-7,TRBD2,NA,TRBV28
CASSLENWGDQPQHF,TGTGCCAGCAGCTTAGAGAATTGGGGGGATCAGCCCCAGCATTTT,TRBJ1-5,NA,NA,TRBV7-8
CASARLFTDTQYF,TGTGCCAGCGCGAGACTTTTCACAGATACGCAGTATTTT,TRBJ2-3,NA,NA,TRBV12-3/TRBV12-4
CASRGTDFGNTIYF,TGCGCCAGCAGAGGGACAGACTTTGGAAACACCATATATTTT,TRBJ1-3,TRBD1,NA,TRBV10-2
CASKGELNTEAFF,TGTGCCAGCAAGGGGGAACTTAACACTGAAGCTTTCTTT,TRBJ1-1,NA,NA,TRBV2
CASSHPRDRGRYNEQFF,TGCGCCAGCAGCCATCCCCGGGACAGGGGGAGATACAATGAGCAGTTCTTC,TRBJ2-1,TRBD1,NA,TRBV4-1
CASSVGSGTTPNNEQFF,TGTGCCAGCAGCGTAGGCAGCGGGACTACCCCCAACAATGAGCAGTTCTTC,TRBJ2-1,TRBD2,NA,TRBV9
CASSLRPDLLELFF,TGTGCCAGCAGCTTACGTCCAGACTTGCTGGAGCTGTTTTTT,TRBJ2-2,NA,NA,TRBV7-9
CASSLAEQDGAQYF,TGCGCCAGCAGCTTGGCCGAACAGGATGGAGCCCAGTACTTC,TRBJ2-4,NA,few,TRBV5-1
CAWSPNLAHEQFF,TGTGCCTGGAGTCCAAACTTAGCCCATGAGCAGTTCTTC,TRBJ2-1,NA,NA,TRBV30
CASSFGSSSGYNEQFF,TGTGCCAGCAGTTTTGGTAGTTCTAGCGGGTACAATGAGCAGTTCTTC,TRBJ2-1,TRBD2,NA,TRBV6-2/TRBV6-3
CASSAGVAEAFF,TGTGCCAGCAGCGCGGGGGTGGCTGAAGCTTTCTTT,TRBJ1-1,NA,NA,TRBV11-2
CASSVSGGARSNQPQHF,TGTGCCAGCAGCGTTTCGGGGGGGGCCCGTAGCAATCAGCCCCAGCATTTT,TRBJ1-5,NA,NA,TRBV28
CASSESGGETQYF,TGTGCCAGCAGTGAATCGGGAGGGGAGACCCAGTACTTC,TRBJ2-5,TRBD2,once,TRBV2
CASSTGAGGHGYTF,TGTGCCAGCAGTACAGGTGCAGGGGGGCATGGCTACACCTTC,TRBJ1-2,TRBD1,NA,TRBV6-6
CASSVTGWDTQYF,TGTGCCAGCAGCGTCACAGGGTGGGATACGCAGTATTTT,TRBJ2-3,NA,NA,TRBV2
CASSFSSGRLRYEQYF,TGTGCCAGCAGTTTTAGTAGCGGGAGACTGCGGTACGAGCAGTACTTC,TRBJ2-7,TRBD2,NA,TRBV27
CASSPIPGQPFYGYTF,TGTGCCAGCAGCCCTATACCGGGACAGCCTTTCTATGGCTACACCTTC,TRBJ1-2,TRBD1,once,TRBV16
CASSIGLAGAYEQFF,TGTGCCAGTAGTATAGGACTAGCGGGAGCTTATGAGCAGTTCTTC,TRBJ2-1,TRBD2,NA,TRBV19
CASSLSSSGRAGQYF,TGTGCCAGCAGTTTATCATCTAGCGGGAGGGCGGGGCAGTACTTC,TRBJ2-7,TRBD2,NA,TRBV28
CASLGGNGEQYF,TGTGCCAGTCTCGGGGGGAATGGCGAGCAGTACTTC,TRBJ2-7,TRBD2,NA,TRBV19
CAWTLPDRVVGNTIYF,TGTGCCTGGACCCTGCCCGACAGGGTAGTTGGAAACACCATATATTTT,TRBJ1-3,TRBD1,NA,TRBV30
CASSQTGGKTGELFF,TGTGCCAGCAGCCAGACAGGGGGTAAAACCGGGGAGCTGTTTTTT,TRBJ2-2,TRBD1,NA,TRBV9
CASSPDRDTDTQYF,TGCGCCAGCAGCCCGGACAGGGATACAGATACGCAGTATTTT,TRBJ2-3,TRBD1,NA,TRBV5-1
CASSTGQGYEKLFF,TGTGCCAGCAGCACGGGACAGGGATATGAAAAACTGTTTTTT,TRBJ1-4,TRBD1,NA,TRBV7-9
CASSPGVDGNTIYF,TGTGCCAGCTCACCCGGGGTGGATGGAAACACCATATATTTT,TRBJ1-3,NA,few,TRBV18
CASSLRAGGPSYEQYF,TGTGCCAGCAGCTTACGGGCGGGAGGGCCTTCCTACGAGCAGTACTTC,TRBJ2-7,TRBD2,NA,TRBV7-9
CASGFRDRGNTEAFF,TGTGCTAGTGGTTTTCGGGACAGGGGTAACACTGAAGCTTTCTTT,TRBJ1-1,TRBD1,once,TRBV12-5